The 13 T cell receptor beta chains reported below all come from one sample, sequenced in a study of blood T cell repertoires in COVID-19. Clones were read by immunoSEQ multiplex PCR, and TCRdb kept only the in-frame ones, dropping some. The table has about 89,000 clones, 80% seen once. Sequencing input: peripheral blood. The receptor set was obtained from a woman older than 75 with acute or convalescent COVID-19.

The rearrangement links TRBV30 to TRBJ1-6, with 9 nucleotides matching TRBD1. From germline, CDR1 is GTSNPN and CDR2 SVGIG (reference sequence). CDR3 size: 14 residues. Unmatched junction bases numbered 4, after V lost 5 bases and J lost 5 bases. The CDR3 region is CAWGTGRNNSPLHF. Here the CDR3 DNA reads TGTGCCTGGGGGACAGGGCGGAATAATTCACCCCTCCACTTT. The full variable domain, with the rest looked up from reference TRBV30 and TRBJ1-6, is SQTIHQWPATLVQPVGSPLSLECTVEGTSNPNLYWYRQAAGRGLQLLFYSVGIGQISSEVPQNLSASRPQDRQFILSSKKLLLSDSGFYLCAWGTGRNNSPLHFGNGTRLTVT.

This chain joins TRBV7-7 and TRBJ2-2, with 7 bases lining up with TRBD1. V gave up 3 bases and J gave up 1 base; unmatched junction bases: 8. The CDR3 is 17 amino acids. Germline values: CDR1 SSHAT, CDR2 FNYEAQ (reference sequence). This CDR3 is CASSFNPTGLNTGELFF. DNA for the CDR3: TGTGCCAGCAGCTTTAACCCGACAGGGTTGAACACCGGGGAGCTGTTTTTT.

In its sample, this clone was seen a few times. The rearrangement uses TRBV5-5 and TRBJ1-4; 10 positions agree with TRBD1. Germline-derived CDR1 and CDR2 are SGHKS and YYEKEE (reference sequence). The CDR3 extends over 14 amino acids. J was trimmed by 14 bases and V by 2 bases; bases with no gene match: 9. CDR3 sequence: CASSFRQGADSLFF. The CDR3 bases are TGTGCCAGCAGCTTCCGACAGGGGGCGGATTCCCTGTTTTTT.

This chain connects TRBV2 to TRBJ1-5; a possible D gene is TRBD1 (6 bases). Germline CDR1 SNHLY, CDR2 FYNNEI. Trimming took off 5 bases at V and 3 bases at J, with 14 bases between the two ends. The CDR3 covers 15 residues. In DNA, the CDR3 is TGTGCCAGCAGTTCGCAGGGACAAAACAATCAGCCCCAGCATTTT. It yields the protein CASSSQGQNNQPQHF.

This clone came up once. V and J are TRBV2 and TRBJ2-7; unclear D gene. CDR1 is SNHLY and CDR2 is FYNNEI in the germline V gene. Trimming stripped 6 bases from V and 0 bases from J, with 6 bases between. This CDR3 is 12 amino acids long. In DNA form, the CDR3 reads TGTGCCAGCAGGACTTTCTCCTACGAGCAGTACTTC. Its protein is CASRTFSYEQYF.

The chain recombines TRBV6-2 or TRBV6-3 with TRBJ2-1; TRBD2 matches at 7 bases. CDR3 length: 15 residues. V dropped 6 bases and J dropped 4; count of bases not matched to a gene: 9. Germline CDR1 is MNHEY and CDR2 is SVGEGT. For the CDR3, the DNA is TGTGCCAGCAGCCACGGGGACTACCGTTACAATGAGCAGTTCTTC. Translation: CASSHGDYRYNEQFF.

The rearrangement joins TRBV6-8 to TRBJ1-1; 8 nucleotides align to TRBD1. CDR1 and CDR2 from the germline V gene are MNHGY and SAAAGT. The CDR3 is 19 amino acids. DNA for the CDR3: TGTAGGCGCCAGCAGTTACTCGAGCCCAACAAACAGGGGGGCACTGAAGCTTTCTTT. Amino acid sequence: CRRQQLLEPNKQGGTEAFF.

The chain carries TRBV5-4 and TRBJ2-2; weak D call: TRBD1 (6 bases). Germline-derived CDR1 and CDR2 are SGHNT and YYREEE (reference sequence). The CDR3 is 16 amino acids. V lost 4 bases to trimming and J lost 2 bases, with 15 bases between them. The CDR3 here is CASSPPGQQNTGELFF. In nucleotides, the CDR3 is TGTGCCAGCAGCCCCCCGGGACAACAAAACACCGGGGAGCTGTTTTTT.

The V and J genes are TRBV2 and TRBJ1-1, with a tentative D call TRBD1 (5 bases). Germline lookup yields CDR1 SNHLY and CDR2 FYNNEI. The CDR3 is made up of 13 amino acids. Trimming removed 7 bases at V and 5 bases at J, with 14 bases between. The CDR3 is CASNGGGWTEAFF. CDR3 DNA sequence: TGTGCCAGCAACGGCGGGGGATGGACTGAAGCTTTCTTT. Supplemented by reference TRBV2 and TRBJ1-1, the full variable domain reads EPEVTQTPSHQVTQMGQEVILRCVPISNHLYFYWYRQILGQKVEFLVSFYNNEISEKSEIFDDQFSVERPDGSNFTLKIRSTKLEDSAMYFCASNGGGWTEAFFGQGTRLTVV.

The chain carries TRBV5-1 and TRBJ2-7; 7 positions agree with TRBD1. V lost 1 base, J lost 1 base, and 5 bases stayed unmatched. The CDR3 totals 15 residues. Germline V gives CDR1 SGHRS, CDR2 YFSETQ. The CDR3 protein is CASSLLGQSSYEQYF. The CDR3, as DNA: TGCGCCAGCAGCTTGTTGGGACAGTCTTCCTACGAGCAGTACTTC.

This rearrangement joins TRBV7-2 to TRBJ1-5; the D gene is possibly TRBD1 (5 bases). V lost 3 bases to trimming and J lost 13 bases, with 10 bases between them. CDR3 length: 11 amino acids. Germline CDR1 SGHTA, CDR2 FQGNSA. CDR3 in DNA: TGTGCCAGCAGCTTCGCAGGGCCGCAGCATTTT. Translated, it gives CASSFAGPQHF. The full variable domain, with the rest looked up from reference TRBV7-2 and TRBJ1-5, is GAGVSQSPSNKVTEKGKDVELRCDPISGHTALYWYRQSLGQGLEFLIYFQGNSAPDKSGLPSDRFSAERTGGSVSTLTIQRTQQEDSAVYLCASSFAGPQHFGDGTRLSIL.

In its sample, this clone was seen once. The genes are TRBV14 and TRBJ2-3, with TRBD2 matching over 7 bases. Germline values: CDR1 SGHDN, CDR2 FVKESK. This CDR3 spans 15 amino acids. The V gene end was trimmed by 4 bases and the J gene end by 3 bases; junction bases not matched to a gene: 7. In DNA, the CDR3 is TGTGCCAGCAGCCCATCCGTCGGGGGGACAGATACGCAGTATTTT. This sequence encodes CASSPSVGGTDTQYF.

At least ten counts were recorded for this clone. V usage is TRBV19 and J usage is TRBJ2-2; 7 bases match TRBD1. Germline assignment: CDR1 LNHDA and CDR2 SQIVND (reference sequence). The CDR3 totals 16 residues. The J segment lost 6 bases and the V segment lost 3 bases, leaving 10 bases of the junction unmatched. CDR3 protein: CASSIPGTVGAGELFF. The CDR3 DNA is TGTGCCAGTAGTATCCCCGGGACAGTGGGCGCCGGGGAGCTGTTTTTT.